This is a list of T cell receptor beta chains from one sample in a study of OX40 agonist ivuxolimab in advanced cancers. This table comes from immunoSEQ multiplex PCR, and its TCRdb copy is limited to in-frame clones, with some not included. The sample has 92,000 or so clones; 75% to 90% are singletons. Specimen: CD4+ or CD8+ T cells sorted from blood, collected in a trial of the OX40 agonist ivuxolimab. These receptors originate from an adult with an advanced solid tumor such as melanoma, head and neck, liver or kidney cancer. The CDR3 runs from the conserved cysteine through the conserved F or W. D genes are given only for firm matches. The size of a clone is reported for some rows only, either as once, few or many, or as a class for expanded clones.

clone size	D gene	V gene	J gene	CDR3 protein	CDR3 DNA
-	TRBD1	TRBV19	TRBJ1-5	CASSVSGGGQPQHF	TGTGCCAGTAGTGTATCAGGGGGCGGACAGCCCCAGCATTTT
once	-	TRBV28	TRBJ2-5	CASNLGTGKVQTQYF	TGTGCCAGCAACCTGGGGACCGGGAAGGTTCAGACCCAGTACTTC
-	TRBD1	TRBV27	TRBJ2-4	CASSPGGFNIQYF	TGTGCCAGCAGTCCAGGGGGCTTTAACATTCAGTACTTC
-	-	TRBV5-5	TRBJ1-1	CASSFFRMTNTEAFF	TGTGCCAGCAGCTTTTTTAGGATGACGAACACTGAAGCTTTCTTT
-	-	TRBV12-5	TRBJ2-1	CASGGGVGEQFF	TGTGCTAGTGGCGGCGGGGTCGGGGAGCAGTTCTTC
-	-	TRBV4-2	TRBJ2-7	CASSQEYEQYF	TGTGCCAGCAGCCAAGAATACGAGCAGTACTTC
-	-	TRBV7-9	TRBJ1-4	CASRRQTAQATNEKLFF	TGTGCCAGCAGACGGCAGACAGCCCAGGCAACTAATGAAAAACTGTTTTTT
-	-	TRBV5-1	TRBJ2-2	CASSPTGFAGELFF	TGCGCCAGCAGCCCAACAGGGTTCGCCGGGGAGCTGTTTTTT
-	-	TRBV15	TRBJ2-2	CATSRDGRIGSAGELFF	TGTGCCACCAGCAGAGATGGACGAATAGGGTCCGCCGGGGAGCTGTTTTTT
-	-	TRBV10-3	TRBJ1-4	CAIRGDSNEKLFF	TGTGCCATCAGGGGCGACAGTAATGAAAAACTGTTTTTT
-	-	TRBV30	TRBJ1-6	CAWRGNSPLHF	TGTGCCTGGAGAGGGAATTCACCCCTCCACTTT
-	-	TRBV9	TRBJ1-1	CASSPASTEAFF	TGTGCCAGCAGCCCCGCCTCCACTGAAGCTTTCTTT
-	TRBD2	TRBV9	TRBJ2-1	CASSASSGAYNEQFF	TGTGCCAGCAGCGCCTCTAGCGGGGCCTACAATGAGCAGTTCTTC
-	TRBD2	TRBV9	TRBJ2-1	CASSVYSGSSGNEQFF	TGTGCCAGCAGCGTATATAGCGGGAGCTCGGGCAATGAGCAGTTCTTC
-	-	TRBV27	TRBJ1-2	CASRTGGARYGYTF	TGTGCCAGCAGAACCGGCGGGGCACGCTATGGCTACACCTTC
-	-	TRBV19	TRBJ1-1	CASIIPGRIDTEAFF	TGTGCCAGTATCATCCCGGGACGGATAGACACTGAAGCTTTCTTT
-	TRBD1	TRBV11-2	TRBJ1-3	CASSLVQGGGNTIYF	TGTGCCAGCAGCTTGGTACAGGGGGGTGGAAACACCATATATTTT
-	-	TRBV6-6	TRBJ2-1	CARRPGDEQFF	TGTGCCAGGCGGCCAGGGGATGAGCAGTTCTTC
-	-	TRBV6-5	TRBJ1-5	CASSYSQGNQPQHF	TGTGCCAGCAGTTACTCGCAGGGAAATCAGCCCCAGCATTTT
-	TRBD1	TRBV29-1	TRBJ2-7	CSVSGQVPYEQYF	TGCAGCGTTTCCGGACAGGTGCCCTACGAGCAGTACTTC
-	-	TRBV6-6	TRBJ2-7	CASSYSVTGMAYEQYF	TGTGCCAGCAGTTACTCCGTTACAGGCATGGCCTACGAGCAGTACTTC
-	-	TRBV18	TRBJ2-7	CASSPRGTRAYEQYF	TGTGCCAGCTCACCACGGGGGACAAGGGCCTACGAGCAGTACTTC
-	-	TRBV20-1	TRBJ1-1	CSAPRDTEAFF	TGCAGTGCACCGCGCGACACTGAAGCTTTCTTT
-	-	TRBV7-9	TRBJ1-1	CASSLGAGHTEAFF	TGTGCCAGCAGCTTAGGCGCAGGGCACACTGAAGCTTTCTTT
-	-	TRBV19	TRBJ1-1	CASSIDAGPTEAFF	TGTGCCAGTAGTATCGACGCTGGGCCCACTGAAGCTTTCTTT
once	TRBD1	TRBV10-3	TRBJ1-5	CAISAGDSIYSNQPQHF	TGTGCCATCAGTGCAGGGGACAGTATCTACAGCAATCAGCCCCAGCATTTT
-	-	TRBV7-9	TRBJ2-5	CASSPVTEETQYF	TGTGCCAGCAGCCCGGTTACTGAAGAGACCCAGTACTTC
-	-	TRBV20-1	TRBJ1-1	CSVDRIEAFF	TGCAGCGTTGACAGGATTGAAGCTTTCTTT
-	TRBD2	TRBV27	TRBJ2-3	CASRTPHREGLWGTQYF	TGTGCCAGCAGAACTCCCCATCGGGAGGGCCTCTGGGGTACGCAGTATTTT
-	-	TRBV18	TRBJ1-5	CASSPGREVRPQHF	TGTGCCAGCTCACCAGGGCGGGAGGTGCGGCCCCAGCATTTT
-	-	TRBV11-2	TRBJ2-7	CASSAGYSYEQYF	TGTGCCAGCAGCGCGGGGTACTCCTACGAGCAGTACTTC
-	-	TRBV9	TRBJ2-7	CASSPTGPGGYEQYF	TGTGCCAGCAGCCCAACAGGGCCTGGGGGTTACGAGCAGTACTTC
-	-	TRBV7-2	TRBJ1-5	CASSLGSGGSNQPQHF	TGTGCCAGCAGCCTAGGGAGCGGGGGGAGCAATCAGCCCCAGCATTTT
-	-	TRBV15	TRBJ2-7	CATSSERSYYEQYF	TGTGCCACCAGCAGTGAGCGGAGTTACTACGAGCAGTACTTC
-	-	TRBV4-1	TRBJ1-1	CASSQGPGRSSTEAFF	TGCGCCAGCAGCCAAGGTCCGGGGCGATCTAGCACTGAAGCTTTCTTT
few	-	TRBV6-4	TRBJ2-3	CASTEGLTDTQYF	TGTGCCAGCACGGAGGGACTCACAGATACGCAGTATTTT
-	-	TRBV27	TRBJ2-7	CASSLAESNYEQYF	TGTGCCAGCAGTTTGGCGGAATCAAACTACGAGCAGTACTTC
-	-	TRBV5-1	TRBJ2-2	CASHTAVGGTGELFF	TGCGCCAGTCACACTGCGGTCGGGGGTACTGGGGAGCTGTTTTTT
-	-	TRBV5-1	TRBJ1-5	CASSLGGLGQPQHF	TGCGCCAGCAGCTTGGGTGGCTTAGGACAGCCCCAGCATTTT
-	-	TRBV27	TRBJ2-5	CASSLAETQYF	TGTGCCAGCAGTTTAGCAGAGACCCAGTACTTC
-	TRBD2	TRBV19	TRBJ2-1	CASSMGVAGGGEQFF	TGTGCCAGTAGTATGGGGGTAGCGGGAGGTGGCGAGCAGTTCTTC
-	-	TRBV4-1	TRBJ2-7	CASSHSIGGDTYEQYF	TGCGCCAGCAGCCATTCGATAGGGGGTGACACCTACGAGCAGTACTTC
-	-	TRBV9	TRBJ1-1	CASSAGASRDTEAFF	TGTGCCAGCAGCGCCGGGGCCTCGCGGGACACTGAAGCTTTCTTT
-	TRBD1	TRBV5-1	TRBJ1-5	CASSSPMAGGSQPQHF	TGCGCCAGCAGCTCGCCCATGGCAGGGGGCAGTCAGCCCCAGCATTTT
-	-	TRBV28	TRBJ2-5	CASSRLQEQETQYF	TGTGCCAGCAGCCGGCTACAGGAACAAGAGACCCAGTACTTC
-	-	TRBV18	TRBJ2-1	CASSRQRGQQARNEQFF	TGTGCCAGCTCACGACAGAGGGGACAACAGGCGCGGAATGAGCAGTTCTTC
-	-	TRBV30	TRBJ2-7	CAWRGDGARRWGYEQYF	TGTGCCTGGAGGGGGGACGGCGCGAGGAGATGGGGCTACGAGCAGTACTTC
-	-	TRBV7-9	TRBJ2-3	CASSSLPGGIGTDTQYF	TGTGCCAGCAGCTCGCTGCCTGGGGGGATTGGCACAGATACGCAGTATTTT
-	-	TRBV10-3	TRBJ2-2	CAISSIGRDRNTGELFF	TGTGCCATCAGTTCCATCGGGCGGGATCGGAACACCGGGGAGCTGTTTTTT
-	TRBD1	TRBV27	TRBJ1-1	CASSLYRGRDTEAFF	TGTGCCAGCAGTTTATACAGGGGAAGGGACACTGAAGCTTTCTTT
-	TRBD2	TRBV5-1	TRBJ2-7	CASSSLLQGLAGGEQYF	TGCGCCAGCAGCTCCTTACTACAGGGACTAGCAGGAGGCGAGCAGTACTTC